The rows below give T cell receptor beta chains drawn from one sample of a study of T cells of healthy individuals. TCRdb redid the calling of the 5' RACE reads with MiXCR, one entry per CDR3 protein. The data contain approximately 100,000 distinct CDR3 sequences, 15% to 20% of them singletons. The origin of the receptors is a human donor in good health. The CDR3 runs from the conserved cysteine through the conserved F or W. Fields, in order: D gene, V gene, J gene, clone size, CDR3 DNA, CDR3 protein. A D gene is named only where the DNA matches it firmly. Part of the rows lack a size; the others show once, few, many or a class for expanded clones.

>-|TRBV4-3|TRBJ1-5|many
TGCGCCAGCAGCGAGTGGGGCAATCAGCCCCAGCATTTT
CASSEWGNQPQHF
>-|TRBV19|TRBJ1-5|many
TGTGCCAGTAGTATAGTGGAGGGGCCCCAGCATTTT
CASSIVEGPQHF
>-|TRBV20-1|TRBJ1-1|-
TGCAGTGCTCGCCAGGGACGAAACACTGAAGCTTTCTTT
CSARQGRNTEAFF
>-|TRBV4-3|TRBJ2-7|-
TGCGCCAGCAGCCAAGATGGGGGCAGGGGATACGAGCAGTACTTC
CASSQDGGRGYEQYF
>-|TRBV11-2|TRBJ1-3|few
TGTGCCAGCAGCTTAGTCCGTCGGGGCCGCGCATTGGGTGGAAACACCATATATTTT
CASSLVRRGRALGGNTIYF
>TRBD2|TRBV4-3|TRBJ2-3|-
TGCGCCAGCAGCCAAGCAGGACTAGCGGGAGAAGGCGATACGCAGTATTTT
CASSQAGLAGEGDTQYF
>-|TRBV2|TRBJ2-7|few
TGTGCCAGCAGTGAATTAGGGGGTTATGGCGAGCAGTACTTC
CASSELGGYGEQYF
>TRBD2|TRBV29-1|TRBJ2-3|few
TGCAGCGTCGCCCGGGGGGAACAGGTACTCCTCACAGATACGCAGTATTTT
CSVARGEQVLLTDTQYF
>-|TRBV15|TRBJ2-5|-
TGTGCCACCAGCAGAGGAGTTCAGAGGCGGGGACAAGAGACCCAGTACTTC
CATSRGVQRRGQETQYF
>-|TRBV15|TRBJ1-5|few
TGTGCCACCAGCAGAGTATTGGAGGGCAATCAGCCCCAGCATTTT
CATSRVLEGNQPQHF
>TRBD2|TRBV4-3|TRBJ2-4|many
TGCGCCAGCAGCCAAGTATGGCCTAGCGGGAACATTCAGTACTTC
CASSQVWPSGNIQYF
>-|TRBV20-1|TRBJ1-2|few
TGCAGTGCTAGTGGCTCGGGGGGGGCGAATGGCTACACCTTC
CSASGSGGANGYTF
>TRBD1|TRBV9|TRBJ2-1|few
TGTGCCAGCAGCGCACGACAGGGGCCAGGGACTGGGGACAATGAGCAGTTCTTC
CASSARQGPGTGDNEQFF
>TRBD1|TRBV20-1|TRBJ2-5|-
TGCAGTGCTGCGCTACCGGGACAGTCCAGCGAGACCCAGTACTTC
CSAALPGQSSETQYF